This T cell receptor beta chain was sequenced for a study of cytomegalovirus exposure and HLA in healthy donors. It was with 60 Vbeta and 13 Jbeta primers that the PCR ran. TCRdb's table, derived via immunoSEQ multiplex PCR, lists solely in-frame clones and lacks some. The table shows fewer than 70,000 clones, with 74% occurring only once. On this clone itself: Other DNA sequences in the same sample also yield this CDR3.

The germline gives CDR1 SGHRS, CDR2 YFSETQ. Unmatched junction bases numbered 6, after V lost 4 bases and J lost 9 bases. This CDR3 spans 14 amino acids. Sequenced material: PBMCs. This receptor was taken from an older woman in good health and CMV-seropositive. This chain connects TRBV5-1 to TRBJ1-6, with 8 bases identical to TRBD1. The CDR3 protein is CASSLGQGGSPLHF. The CDR3 DNA reads as TGCGCCAGCAGCCTCGGACAGGGCGGTTCACCCCTCCACTTT.